These T cell receptor beta chains were read from a single sample in a study of cytomegalovirus exposure and HLA in healthy donors. The data were produced by immunoSEQ multiplex PCR, yet TCRdb's version contains in-frame clones alone and is incomplete. The sample holds around 200,000 clones, roughly 78% seen once. The sequenced material came from PBMCs. Receptors were obtained from a boy younger than 18 in good health and CMV-seronegative. The conserved cysteine and the conserved F or W are not part of the CDR3 here. The size entry is marked missing in some rows and otherwise reads once, few, many or a size class.

.	TRBV19	TRBJ2-3	ASRRGDTQY
.	TRBV4-3	TRBJ1-2	ASSQLPGSYGYT
.	TRBV19	TRBJ1-2	ASRQGEEGYGYT
.	TRBV7-2	TRBJ2-2	ASRGLAGEPRTGELF
.	TRBV6-1	TRBJ1-5	ASTPGIYNQPQH
.	TRBV29-1	TRBJ1-4	SVGGGSGEKLF
few	TRBV18	TRBJ1-3	ASSPPDRTPGNTIY
.	TRBV5-1	TRBJ2-1	ASSNGTGVRNEQF
few	TRBV5-8	TRBJ1-4	ASFDEKLF
few	TRBV4-1	TRBJ1-2	ASSQDSPTGAGYT
few	TRBV7-2	TRBJ2-7	ASSPGQGTYEQY
once	TRBV7-3	TRBJ2-6	ASSLSPPGANVLT
.	TRBV30	TRBJ1-3	AWSSYYRERGNTIY
.	TRBV7-8	TRBJ2-1	ASGTLPGTSGNNEQF
once	TRBV4-3	TRBJ2-7	ASSQNRGEYREQY
.	TRBV4-1	TRBJ2-5	ASRGVEETQY
.	TRBV30	TRBJ1-1	AWSVPGKAF
once	TRBV19	TRBJ1-1	ASSSRGFTEAF
.	TRBV5-1	TRBJ2-7	ASSFRESYEQY
.	TRBV5-1	TRBJ2-1	ASSLRRGGFNEQF
.	TRBV27	TRBJ1-1	ASSPGHLNTEAF
.	TRBV7-7	TRBJ2-1	ASSLGGTGTSANEQF
.	TRBV27	.	ASSRRVFYEQY
.	TRBV19	TRBJ1-3	ASSPEGFSSGNTIY
.	TRBV7-9	TRBJ1-1	ASREWTGGAEAF
.	TRBV20-1	.	SAKGGYEQY
.	TRBV19	TRBJ2-5	ASSIASRGETQY
.	TRBV6-1	TRBJ2-7	ASSEGVVQGPHEQY
.	TRBV9	TRBJ2-5	ASSVGVQGASRETQY
.	TRBV7-9	TRBJ1-3	ASSPGGAPSSGNTIY
few	TRBV9	TRBJ2-1	ASSVGLGTSGRPHSYNEQF
.	TRBV27	TRBJ1-2	ASSFSGEYMEDYT
.	TRBV4-2	TRBJ2-1	ASSHTGQYNEQF
.	TRBV18	TRBJ1-3	ASSPSLITAPSGNTIY
.	TRBV9	TRBJ1-2	ASSVDVGQATYGYT
.	TRBV29-1	TRBJ1-1	SVEGGEAF
.	TRBV29-1	TRBJ1-1	SVEGQLLNTEAF
once	TRBV15	TRBJ1-2	ATFSGGSGYT
few	TRBV7-2	TRBJ2-2	ASSPPSAGELF
once	TRBV5-1	TRBJ2-3	ASSPKASTDTQY
once	TRBV7-9	TRBJ2-7	ASSFVGDRKGGTYEQY
.	TRBV7-6	TRBJ1-2	ASSLSTGDYGYT
few	TRBV29-1	TRBJ1-1	SAPDVGGDTEAF
.	TRBV2	TRBJ2-1	ASSERSGGPHYNEQF
.	TRBV9	TRBJ2-3	ASRGSGTDTQY
.	TRBV30	TRBJ1-2	AWSRQGSGGYT
.	TRBV7-2	TRBJ2-7	ASSPDRDSSYEQY
.	TRBV7-3	TRBJ2-1	ASSLIAQRVDEQF